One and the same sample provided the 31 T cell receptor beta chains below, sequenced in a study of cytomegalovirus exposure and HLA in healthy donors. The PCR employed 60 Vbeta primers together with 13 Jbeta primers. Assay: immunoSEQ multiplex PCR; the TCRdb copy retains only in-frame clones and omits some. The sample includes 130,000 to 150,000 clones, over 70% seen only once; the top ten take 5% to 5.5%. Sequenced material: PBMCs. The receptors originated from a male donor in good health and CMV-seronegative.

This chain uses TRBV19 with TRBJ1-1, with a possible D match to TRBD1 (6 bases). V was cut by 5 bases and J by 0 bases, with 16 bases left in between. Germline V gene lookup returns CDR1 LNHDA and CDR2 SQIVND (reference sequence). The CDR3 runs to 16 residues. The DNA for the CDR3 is TGTGCCAGTAGTTCTGGACAGACCAGAGTGAACACTGAAGCTTTCTTT. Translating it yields CASSSGQTRVNTEAFF.

CDR3 in DNA: TGCGCCACCGCGACAGGCACAGATACGCAGTATTTT. This sequence encodes CATATGTDTQYF. The chain combines TRBV10-2 with TRBJ2-3; possible D gene TRBD1, 5 bases. From germline, CDR1 is WSHSY and CDR2 SAAADI. V was trimmed by 10 bases and J by 1 base, leaving 9 bases between them. This CDR3 has 12 residues.

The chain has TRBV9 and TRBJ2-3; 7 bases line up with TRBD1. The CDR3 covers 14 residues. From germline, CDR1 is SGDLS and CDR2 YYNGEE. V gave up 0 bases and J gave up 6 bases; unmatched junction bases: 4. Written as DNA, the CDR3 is TGTGCCAGCAGCGTAGCTGTCAGGGGGGATACGCAGTATTTT. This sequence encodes CASSVAVRGDTQYF.

The CDR3 here is CATGQASSPLHF. DNA for the CDR3: TGTGCCACCGGACAGGCCAGTTCACCCCTCCACTTT. The chain links TRBV7-2 to TRBJ1-6, with 7 nucleotides matching TRBD1. This CDR3 has 12 residues. The J segment lost 9 bases and the V segment lost 10 bases, leaving 6 bases of the junction unmatched. Germline V gene lookup returns CDR1 SGHTA and CDR2 FQGNSA.

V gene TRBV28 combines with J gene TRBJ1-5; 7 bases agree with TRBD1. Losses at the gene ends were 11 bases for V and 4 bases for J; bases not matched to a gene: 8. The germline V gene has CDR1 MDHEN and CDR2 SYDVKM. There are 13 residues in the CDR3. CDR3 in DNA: TGTGCCGAGGGACAGACATCGAATCAGCCCCAGCATTTT. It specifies CAEGQTSNQPQHF. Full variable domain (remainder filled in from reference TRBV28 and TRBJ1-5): DVKVTQSSRYLVKRTGEKVFLECVQDMDHENMFWYRQDPGLGLRLIYFSYDVKMKEKGDIPEGYSVSREKKERFSLILESASTNQTSMYLCAEGQTSNQPQHFGDGTRLSIL.

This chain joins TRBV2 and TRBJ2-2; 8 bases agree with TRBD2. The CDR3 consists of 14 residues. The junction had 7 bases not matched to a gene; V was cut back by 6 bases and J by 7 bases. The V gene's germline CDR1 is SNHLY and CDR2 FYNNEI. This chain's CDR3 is CASSSGGPIGELFF. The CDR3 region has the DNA TGTGCCAGCAGCAGCGGGGGTCCCATCGGGGAGCTGTTTTTT.

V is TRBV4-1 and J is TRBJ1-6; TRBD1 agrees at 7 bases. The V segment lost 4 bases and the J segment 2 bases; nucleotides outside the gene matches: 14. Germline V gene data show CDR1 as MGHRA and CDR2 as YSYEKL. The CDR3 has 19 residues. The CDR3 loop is CASSRMELTGMTYNSPLHF. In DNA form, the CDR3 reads TGCGCCAGCAGCCGGATGGAGTTGACAGGGATGACCTATAATTCACCCCTCCACTTT.

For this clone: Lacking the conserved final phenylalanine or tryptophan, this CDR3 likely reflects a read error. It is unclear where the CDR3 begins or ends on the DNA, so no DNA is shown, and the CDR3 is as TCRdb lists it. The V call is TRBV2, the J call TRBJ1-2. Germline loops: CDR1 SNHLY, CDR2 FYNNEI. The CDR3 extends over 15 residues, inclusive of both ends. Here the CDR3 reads CASSEFGIGGQPLSL.

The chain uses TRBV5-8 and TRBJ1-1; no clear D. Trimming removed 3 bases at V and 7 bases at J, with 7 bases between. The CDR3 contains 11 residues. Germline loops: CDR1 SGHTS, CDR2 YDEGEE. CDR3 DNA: TGTGCCAGCAGCTCCCCGGGTGAAGCTTTCTTT. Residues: CASSSPGEAFF.

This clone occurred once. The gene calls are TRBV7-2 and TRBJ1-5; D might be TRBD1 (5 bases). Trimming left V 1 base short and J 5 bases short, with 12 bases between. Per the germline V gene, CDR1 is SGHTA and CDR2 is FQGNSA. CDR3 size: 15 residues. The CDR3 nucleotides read TGTGCCAGCAGCTTAGAGATAGGGGCCGATCAGCCCCAGCATTTT. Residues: CASSLEIGADQPQHF.

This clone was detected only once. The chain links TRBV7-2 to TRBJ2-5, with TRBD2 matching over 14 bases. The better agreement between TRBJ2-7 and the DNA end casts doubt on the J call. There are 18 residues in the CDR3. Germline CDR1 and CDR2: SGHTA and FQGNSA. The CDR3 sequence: CASSFGTSGGPSSYEQYF. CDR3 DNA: TGTGCCAGCAGCTTCGGGACTAGCGGGGGCCCGAGCTCCTACGAGCAGTACTTC.

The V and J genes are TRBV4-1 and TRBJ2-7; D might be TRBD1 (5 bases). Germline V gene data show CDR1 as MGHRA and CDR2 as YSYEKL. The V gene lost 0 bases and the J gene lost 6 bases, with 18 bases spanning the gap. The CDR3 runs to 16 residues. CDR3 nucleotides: TGCGCCAGCAGCCAAGATCTGGGGCCACCGGTCCTCGAGCAGTACTTC. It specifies CASSQDLGPPVLEQYF.

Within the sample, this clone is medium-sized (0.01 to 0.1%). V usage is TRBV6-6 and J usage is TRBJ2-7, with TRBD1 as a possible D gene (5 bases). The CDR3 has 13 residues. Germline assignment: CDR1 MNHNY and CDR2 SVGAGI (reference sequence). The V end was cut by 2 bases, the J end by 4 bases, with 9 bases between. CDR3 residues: CASSYDRPYEQYF. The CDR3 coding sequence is TGTGCCAGCAGTTACGACAGACCTTACGAGCAGTACTTC.

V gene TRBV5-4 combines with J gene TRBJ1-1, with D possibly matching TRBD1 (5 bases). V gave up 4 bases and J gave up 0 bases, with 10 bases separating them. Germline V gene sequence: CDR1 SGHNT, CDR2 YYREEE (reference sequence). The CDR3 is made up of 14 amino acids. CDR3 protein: CASSPTAMNTEAFF. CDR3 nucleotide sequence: TGTGCCAGCAGCCCGACAGCTATGAACACTGAAGCTTTCTTT.

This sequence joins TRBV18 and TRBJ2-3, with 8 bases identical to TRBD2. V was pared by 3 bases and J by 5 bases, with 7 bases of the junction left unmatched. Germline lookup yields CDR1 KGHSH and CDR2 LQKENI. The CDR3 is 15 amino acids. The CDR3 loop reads CASSPMSGGVDTQYF. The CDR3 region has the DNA TGTGCCAGCTCACCTATGAGCGGGGGCGTAGATACGCAGTATTTT.

CDR3 sequence: CASSYQWNQPQHF. CDR3 in DNA: TGTGCCAGCAGCTATCAGTGGAATCAGCCCCAGCATTTT. V gene TRBV7-8 combines with J gene TRBJ1-5; no clear D gene. With 4 bases removed from V and 4 bases from J, the gap between germline ends came to 8 bases. This CDR3 spans 13 amino acids. Germline CDR1 reads SGHVS; CDR2 reads FQNEAQ.

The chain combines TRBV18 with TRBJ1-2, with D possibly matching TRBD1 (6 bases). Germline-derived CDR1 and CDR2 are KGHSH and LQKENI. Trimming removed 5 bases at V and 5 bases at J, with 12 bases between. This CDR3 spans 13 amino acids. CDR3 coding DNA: TGTGCCAGCTCAATCGGACAGCAGTATGGCTACACCTTC. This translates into CASSIGQQYGYTF.

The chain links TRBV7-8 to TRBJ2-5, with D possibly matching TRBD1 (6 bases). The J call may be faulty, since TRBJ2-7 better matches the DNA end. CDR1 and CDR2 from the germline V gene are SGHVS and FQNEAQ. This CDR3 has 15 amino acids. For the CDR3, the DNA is TGTGCCAGCAGCTTTAGACAGGAAGGATCTTACGAGCAGTACTTC. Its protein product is CASSFRQEGSYEQYF.

As DNA, the CDR3 is TGTGCCAGCACCTTTGGGGGGAGAAACATTCAGTACTTC. Protein: CASTFGGRNIQYF. The chain carries TRBV5-6 and TRBJ2-4; tentative D call: TRBD2 (6 bases). This CDR3 contains 13 residues. From germline, CDR1 is SGHDT and CDR2 YYEEEE. Trimming took off 6 bases at V and 6 bases at J, with 13 bases between the two ends.

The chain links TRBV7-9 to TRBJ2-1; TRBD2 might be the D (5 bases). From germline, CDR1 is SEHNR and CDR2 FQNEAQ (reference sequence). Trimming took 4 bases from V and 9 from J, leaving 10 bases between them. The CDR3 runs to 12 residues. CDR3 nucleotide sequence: TGTGCCAGCAGCTCGGGAAGCCCTGAGCAGTTCTTC. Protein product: CASSSGSPEQFF.

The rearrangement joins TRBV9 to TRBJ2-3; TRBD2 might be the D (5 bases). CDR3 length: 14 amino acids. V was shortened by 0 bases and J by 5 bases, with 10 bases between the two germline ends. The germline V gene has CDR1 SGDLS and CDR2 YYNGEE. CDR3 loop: CASSVGLAIDTQYF. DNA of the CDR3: TGTGCCAGCAGCGTAGGGCTAGCTATAGATACGCAGTATTTT.

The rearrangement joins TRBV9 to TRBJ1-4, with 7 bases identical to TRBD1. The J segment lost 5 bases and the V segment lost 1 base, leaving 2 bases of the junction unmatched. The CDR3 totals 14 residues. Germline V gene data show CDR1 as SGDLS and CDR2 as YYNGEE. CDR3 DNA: TGTGCCAGCAGCGTAACAGGGGCGAATGAAAAACTGTTTTTT. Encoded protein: CASSVTGANEKLFF.

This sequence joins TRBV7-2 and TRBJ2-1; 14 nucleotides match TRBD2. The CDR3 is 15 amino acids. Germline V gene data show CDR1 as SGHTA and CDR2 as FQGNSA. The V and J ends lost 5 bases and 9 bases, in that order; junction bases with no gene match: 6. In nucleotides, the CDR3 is TGTGCCAGCAGCGCGACTAGCGGGGGGGTTGGTGAGCAGTTCTTC. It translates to CASSATSGGVGEQFF. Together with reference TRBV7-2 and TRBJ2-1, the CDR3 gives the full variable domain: GAGVSQSPSNKVTEKGKDVELRCDPISGHTALYWYRQSLGQGLEFLIYFQGNSAPDKSGLPSDRFSAERTGGSVSTLTIQRTQQEDSAVYLCASSATSGGVGEQFFGPGTRLTVL.

The CDR3 region has the DNA TGCGCCAGCAGCTTTTGGTCCGGGACTAATGAAAAACTGTTTTTT. Translated: CASSFWSGTNEKLFF. The chain carries TRBV5-1 and TRBJ1-4, with D hard to call. From germline, CDR1 is SGHRS and CDR2 YFSETQ. The CDR3 is made up of 15 amino acids. Trimming removed 2 bases at V and 2 bases at J, with 10 bases between. Looking up the rest from reference TRBV5-1 and TRBJ1-4 gives the full variable domain: KAGVTQTPRYLIKTRGQQVTLSCSPISGHRSVSWYQQTPGQGLQFLFEYFSETQRNKGNFPGRFSGRQFSNSRSEMNVSTLELGDSALYLCASSFWSGTNEKLFFGSGTQLSVL.

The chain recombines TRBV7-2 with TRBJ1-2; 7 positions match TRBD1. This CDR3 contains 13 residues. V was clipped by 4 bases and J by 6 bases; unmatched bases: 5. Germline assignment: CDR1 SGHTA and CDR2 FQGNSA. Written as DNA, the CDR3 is TGTGCCAGCAGCTCTGACAGGGATCATGGCTACACCTTC. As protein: CASSSDRDHGYTF. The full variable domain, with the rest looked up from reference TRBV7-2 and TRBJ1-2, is GAGVSQSPSNKVTEKGKDVELRCDPISGHTALYWYRQSLGQGLEFLIYFQGNSAPDKSGLPSDRFSAERTGGSVSTLTIQRTQQEDSAVYLCASSSDRDHGYTFGSGTRLTVV.

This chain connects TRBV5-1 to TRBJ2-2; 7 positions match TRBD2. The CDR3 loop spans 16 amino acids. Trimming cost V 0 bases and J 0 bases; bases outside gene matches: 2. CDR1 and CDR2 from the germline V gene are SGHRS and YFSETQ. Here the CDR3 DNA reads TGCGCCAGCAGCTTGGTGGGAGGGGCGAACACCGGGGAGCTGTTTTTT. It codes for CASSLVGGANTGELFF.

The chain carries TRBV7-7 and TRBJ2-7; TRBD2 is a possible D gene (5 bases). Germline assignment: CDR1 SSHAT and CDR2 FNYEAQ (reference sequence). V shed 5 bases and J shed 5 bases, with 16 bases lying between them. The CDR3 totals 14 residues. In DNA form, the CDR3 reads TGTGCCAGCAGCCCAGAGCCGGGGAGCAACGAGCAGTACTTC. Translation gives CASSPEPGSNEQYF.

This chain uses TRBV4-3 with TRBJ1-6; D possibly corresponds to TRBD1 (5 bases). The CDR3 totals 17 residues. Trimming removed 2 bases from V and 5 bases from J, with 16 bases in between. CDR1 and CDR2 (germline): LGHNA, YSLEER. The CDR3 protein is CASSQSPRQINNSPLHF. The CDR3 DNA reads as TGCGCCAGCAGCCAATCTCCCCGACAGATTAATAATTCACCCCTCCACTTT.

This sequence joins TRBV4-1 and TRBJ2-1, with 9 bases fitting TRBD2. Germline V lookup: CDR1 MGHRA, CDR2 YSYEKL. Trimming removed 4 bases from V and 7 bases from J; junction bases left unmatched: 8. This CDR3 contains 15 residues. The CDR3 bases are TGCGCCAGCAGCCCGGGACTAGCCCTTGGGAATGAGCAGTTCTTC. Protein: CASSPGLALGNEQFF.

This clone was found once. The CDR3 region has the DNA TGTGCCAGCAGCTTAGGGTTGAACAGATTGGTACCCCGACGCTACACCTTC. It specifies CASSLGLNRLVPRRYTF. V is TRBV7-9 and J is TRBJ1-2; unclear D gene. The CDR3 is 17 amino acids. V was pared by 1 base and J by 9 bases, with 24 bases between. CDR1 and CDR2 (germline): SEHNR, FQNEAQ (reference sequence).

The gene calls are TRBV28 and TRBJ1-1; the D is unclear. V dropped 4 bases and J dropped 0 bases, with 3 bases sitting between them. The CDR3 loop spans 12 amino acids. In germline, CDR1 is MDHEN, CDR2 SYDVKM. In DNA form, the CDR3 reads TGTGCCAGCAGTTCGGTGAACACTGAAGCTTTCTTT. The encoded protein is CASSSVNTEAFF.